The 8 T cell receptor beta chains below come from one sample, sequenced in a study of identical twins. Each CDR3 protein gets one entry after TCRdb re-called the 5' RACE reads with MiXCR. Here the sample spans roughly 720,000 distinct CDR3 sequences, 15% to 20% being singletons. The data were also submitted as part of a second study, on T cells expressing NK-cell markers.

The sample consisted of PBMCs. The receptors here all came from a woman younger than 35 in good health.

The V call is TRBV29-1, the J call TRBJ2-3; TRBD2 might be the D (5 bases). Germline assignment: CDR1 SQVTM and CDR2 ANQGSEA. The germline V and J ends were trimmed by 4 bases and 0 bases, with 11 bases remaining between them. This CDR3 comprises 14 residues. The CDR3 nucleotides read TGCAGCGTTGTAGAGGTAGCGAGCACAGATACGCAGTATTTT. Protein sequence: CSVVEVASTDTQYF.

This clonotype was recorded a few times. The rearrangement joins TRBV3-1 to TRBJ2-1; 8 nucleotides line up with TRBD2. The V gene's germline CDR1 is LGHDT and CDR2 YNNKEL (reference sequence). CDR3 length: 14 residues. With 1 base clipped from V and 5 bases from J, the junction kept 1 base outside the gene matches. CDR3 bases: TGTGCCAGCAGCCAAGGCGGGGGGAACAATGAGCAGTTCTTC. Amino acid sequence: CASSQGGGNNEQFF.

The chain carries TRBV27 and TRBJ2-1; 7 bases match TRBD2. V was pared by 5 bases and J by 10 bases, with 2 bases of the junction left unmatched. Germline V gene data show CDR1 as MNHEY and CDR2 as SMNVEV (reference sequence). The CDR3 has 11 amino acids. CDR3 sequence (DNA): TGTGCCAGCAGTCGTAGCGGGGAGCAGTTCTTC. This translates into CASSRSGEQFF.

This clonotype has at least ten counts. The chain employs TRBV12-3 or TRBV12-4 and TRBJ1-5; unclear D gene. V shed 3 bases and J shed 4 bases, with 10 bases lying between them. This CDR3 is built from 14 residues. The CDR3 spells CASSLGFLNQPQHF. For the CDR3, the DNA is TGTGCCAGCAGTTTGGGGTTCCTTAATCAGCCCCAGCATTTT.

This sequence joins TRBV6-1 and TRBJ2-5; 7 positions agree with TRBD1. Germline CDR1 MNHNS, CDR2 SASEGT. This CDR3 has 13 amino acids. V gave up 6 bases and J gave up 9 bases; unmatched junction bases: 10. For the CDR3, the DNA is TGTGCCAGCAGCCAAGGGGGCCGCGCGGCCCAGTACTTC. Its protein product is CASSQGGRAAQYF.

V is TRBV6-1 and J is TRBJ1-5; TRBD1 agrees at 8 bases. Germline assignment: CDR1 MNHNS and CDR2 SASEGT. This CDR3 is 15 amino acids long. The V gene end was trimmed by 6 bases and the J gene end by 1 base; junction bases not matched to a gene: 5. The CDR3 sequence: CASRRTGKSNQPQHF. CDR3 bases: TGTGCCAGCAGGAGGACAGGGAAAAGCAATCAGCCCCAGCATTTT.

The chain recombines TRBV7-2 with TRBJ2-7; D uncertain. The V and J ends lost 2 bases and 6 bases respectively, with 11 bases between them. Per the germline V gene, CDR1 is SGHTA and CDR2 is FQGNSA. CDR3 length: 13 amino acids. In DNA form, the CDR3 reads TGTGCCAGCAGCTTAAAAGTGGAGCTCGAGCAGTACTTC. Its translation: CASSLKVELEQYF.

CDR3: CASSQERGNTEAFF. The CDR3 DNA sequence: TGTGCCAGCAGCCAAGAGCGGGGGAACACTGAAGCTTTCTTT. The rearrangement joins TRBV4-2 to TRBJ1-1; no clear D. Germline CDR1 and CDR2: LGHNA and YNFKEQ. Trimming pared 0 bases from V and 1 base from J, leaving 6 bases between. The CDR3 totals 14 residues.